The 4 T cell receptor beta chains in this list originate from one sample, sequenced in a study of blood T cell repertoires in COVID-19. Profiled with immunoSEQ multiplex PCR; TCRdb holds only in-frame clones, not every one. The data hold 60,000 to 85,000 clones, with around nine tenths observed a single time. Sequenced sample: peripheral blood. The receptors originated from a woman over 75 with active or convalescent COVID-19.

Concerning this clone itself: The junction departs from germline at one end; a sequencing error may be responsible. The rearrangement uses TRBV27 and TRBJ1-2, with 8 positions matching TRBD1. Per the germline V gene, CDR1 is MNHEY and CDR2 is SMNVEV (reference sequence). The CDR3 runs 15 residues. CDR3 protein: CTSSLSGQGAYGYTF. As DNA, the CDR3 is TGTACCAGCAGTTTATCCGGACAGGGCGCTTATGGCTACACCTTC.

The V call is TRBV3-1 (or the pseudogene TRBV3-2), the J call TRBJ1-2, with 8 bases that match TRBD1. The V segment lost 4 bases and the J segment 8 bases; nucleotides outside the gene matches: 6. This CDR3 has 13 amino acids. Germline loops: CDR1 LGHDT, CDR2 YNNKEL (reference sequence). CDR3 loop: CASSPTGVHGYTF. DNA for the CDR3: TGTGCCAGCAGCCCGACAGGGGTCCACGGCTACACCTTC.

This chain connects TRBV11-3 to TRBJ2-2; TRBD1 matches at 9 bases. This CDR3 is built from 17 residues. The V and J ends lost 1 base and 5 bases, in that order; junction bases with no gene match: 8. CDR1 and CDR2 from the germline V gene are SGHNT and YENEEA. The CDR3 reads CASSLGIQGAQTGELFF. For the CDR3, the DNA is TGTGCCAGCAGCTTAGGAATACAGGGGGCGCAAACCGGGGAGCTGTTTTTT.

CDR3 protein: CASSQVGPGQRYNEQFF. CDR3 nucleotides: TGTGCCAGCAGCCAAGTCGGTCCCGGACAGCGATACAATGAGCAGTTCTTC. V gene TRBV4-2 combines with J gene TRBJ2-1, with D tentatively TRBD1 (6 bases). The CDR3 consists of 17 residues. CDR1 and CDR2 (germline): LGHNA, YNFKEQ. V dropped 1 base and J dropped 4 bases, with 17 bases sitting between them.